The present TCR beta chain was sequenced within a study of CD8 T cells in Susac syndrome. Relapsing-remitting disease, either stable or active, was present in the multiple sclerosis controls, who were treatment-naive patients. V lost 5 bases to trimming and J lost 1 base, with 12 bases between them. Germline loops: CDR1 MDHEN, CDR2 SYDVKM. This CDR3 is built from 16 residues. The authors reverse transcribed about 0.5 to 1 ug RNA with random hexamers. TCRdb used MiXCR to reprocess the immunoSEQ multiplex PCR reads, holding one entry per CDR3 protein. The table has 200,000 to 250,000 distinct CDR3 sequences, around 95% seen once.

The TCR comes from a human donor with multiple sclerosis. Sequenced input: CD4+ T cells from PBMCs. The chain combines TRBV28 with TRBJ2-6, with a possible D match to TRBD1 (5 bases). In DNA, the CDR3 is TGTGCCAGCAGTGGATACAGGAAGTCTGGGGCCAACGTCCTGACTTTC. It is translated as CASSGYRKSGANVLTF.